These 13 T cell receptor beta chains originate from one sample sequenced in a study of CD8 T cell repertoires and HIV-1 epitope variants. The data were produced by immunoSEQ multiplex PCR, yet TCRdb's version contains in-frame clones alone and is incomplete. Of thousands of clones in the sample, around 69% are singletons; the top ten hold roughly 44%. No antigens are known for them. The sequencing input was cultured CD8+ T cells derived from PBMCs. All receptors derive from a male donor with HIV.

This chain's CDR3 is CATSRDPSSEQYF. The CDR3 DNA reads as TGTGCCACCAGCAGAGATCCGAGTTCCGAGCAGTACTTC. The genes are TRBV15 and TRBJ2-7; D is ambiguous. Germline V gene sequence: CDR1 LNHNV, CDR2 YYDKDF (reference sequence). V dropped 0 bases and J dropped 6 bases, with 9 bases sitting between them. CDR3 size: 13 residues.

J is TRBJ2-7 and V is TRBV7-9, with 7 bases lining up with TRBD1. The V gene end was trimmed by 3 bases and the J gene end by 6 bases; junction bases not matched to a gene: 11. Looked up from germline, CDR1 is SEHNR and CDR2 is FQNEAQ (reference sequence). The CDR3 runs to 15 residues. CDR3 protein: CASSFLGPGGGEQYF. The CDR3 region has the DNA TGTGCCAGCAGCTTTTTGGGACCAGGGGGTGGCGAGCAGTACTTC.

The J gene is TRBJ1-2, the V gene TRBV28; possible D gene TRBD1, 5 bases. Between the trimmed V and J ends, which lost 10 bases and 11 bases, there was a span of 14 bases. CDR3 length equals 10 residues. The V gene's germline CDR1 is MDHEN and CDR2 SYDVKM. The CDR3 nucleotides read TGTGCCACTACCCTTGGGACGTACACCTTC. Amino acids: CATTLGTYTF.

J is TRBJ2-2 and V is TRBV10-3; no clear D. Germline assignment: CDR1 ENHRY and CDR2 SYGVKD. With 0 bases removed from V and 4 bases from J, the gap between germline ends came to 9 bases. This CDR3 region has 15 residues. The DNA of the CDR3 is TGTGCCATCAGTGAGTCGCTGGCGGTCACCGGGGAGCTGTTTTTT. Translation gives CAISESLAVTGELFF.

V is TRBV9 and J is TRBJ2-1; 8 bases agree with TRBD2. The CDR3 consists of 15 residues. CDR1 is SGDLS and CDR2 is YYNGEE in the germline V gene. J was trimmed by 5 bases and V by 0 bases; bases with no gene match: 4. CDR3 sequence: CASSVGTSHDNEQFF. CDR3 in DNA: TGTGCCAGCAGCGTAGGGACTAGCCATGACAATGAGCAGTTCTTC.

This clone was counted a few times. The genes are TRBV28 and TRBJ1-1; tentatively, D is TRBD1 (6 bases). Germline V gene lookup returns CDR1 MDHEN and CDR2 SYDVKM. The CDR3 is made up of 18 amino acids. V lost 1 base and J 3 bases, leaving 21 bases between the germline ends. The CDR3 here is CASSLLGQGHLGDTEAFF. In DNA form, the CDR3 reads TGTGCCAGCAGTTTATTGGGTCAGGGGCACCTCGGGGACACTGAAGCTTTCTTT. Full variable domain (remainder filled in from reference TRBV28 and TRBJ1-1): DVKVTQSSRYLVKRTGEKVFLECVQDMDHENMFWYRQDPGLGLRLIYFSYDVKMKEKGDIPEGYSVSREKKERFSLILESASTNQTSMYLCASSLLGQGHLGDTEAFFGQGTRLTVV.

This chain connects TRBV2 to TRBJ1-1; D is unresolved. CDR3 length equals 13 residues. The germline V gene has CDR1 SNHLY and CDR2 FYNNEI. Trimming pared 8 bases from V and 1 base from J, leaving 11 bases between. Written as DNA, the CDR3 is TGTGCCAGCGGCGCGGGATGGAACACTGAAGCTTTCTTT. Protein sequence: CASGAGWNTEAFF.

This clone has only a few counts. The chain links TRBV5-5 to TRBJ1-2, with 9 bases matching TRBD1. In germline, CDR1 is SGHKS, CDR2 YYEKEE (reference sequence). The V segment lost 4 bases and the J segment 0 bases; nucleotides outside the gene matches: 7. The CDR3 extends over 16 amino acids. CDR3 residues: CASSVYGTGTNYGYTF. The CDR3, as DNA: TGTGCCAGCAGCGTATACGGGACAGGGACTAACTATGGCTACACCTTC. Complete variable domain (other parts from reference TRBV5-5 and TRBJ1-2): DAGVTQSPTHLIKTRGQQVTLRCSPISGHKSVSWYQQVLGQGPQFIFQYYEKEERGRGNFPDRFSARQFPNYSSELNVNALLLGDSALYLCASSVYGTGTNYGYTFGSGTRLTVV.

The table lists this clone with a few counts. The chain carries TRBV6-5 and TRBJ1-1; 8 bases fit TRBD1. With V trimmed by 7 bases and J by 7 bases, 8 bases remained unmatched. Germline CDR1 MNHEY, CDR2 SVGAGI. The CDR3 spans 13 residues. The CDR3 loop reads CASTPTGQGEAFF. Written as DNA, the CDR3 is TGTGCCAGCACCCCAACCGGACAGGGTGAAGCTTTCTTT.

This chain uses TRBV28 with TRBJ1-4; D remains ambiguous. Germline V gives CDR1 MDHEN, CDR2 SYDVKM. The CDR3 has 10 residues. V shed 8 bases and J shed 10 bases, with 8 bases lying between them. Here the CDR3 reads CASGQLKLFF. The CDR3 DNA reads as TGTGCCAGCGGGCAGCTAAAACTGTTTTTT.

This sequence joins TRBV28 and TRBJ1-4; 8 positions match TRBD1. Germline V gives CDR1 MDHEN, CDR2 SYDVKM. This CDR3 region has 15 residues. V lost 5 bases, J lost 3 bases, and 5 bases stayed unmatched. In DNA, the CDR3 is TGTGCCAGCAGTCGCGACAGGGGTGCTAATGAAAAACTGTTTTTT. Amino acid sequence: CASSRDRGANEKLFF.

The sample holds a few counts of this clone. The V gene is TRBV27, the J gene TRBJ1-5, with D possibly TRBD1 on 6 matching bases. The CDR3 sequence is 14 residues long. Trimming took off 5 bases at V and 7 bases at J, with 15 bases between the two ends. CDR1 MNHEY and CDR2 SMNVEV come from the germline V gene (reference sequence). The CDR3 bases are TGTGCCAGCAGTATACAGGGTTTAGGACAGCCCCAGCATTTT. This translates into CASSIQGLGQPQHF.

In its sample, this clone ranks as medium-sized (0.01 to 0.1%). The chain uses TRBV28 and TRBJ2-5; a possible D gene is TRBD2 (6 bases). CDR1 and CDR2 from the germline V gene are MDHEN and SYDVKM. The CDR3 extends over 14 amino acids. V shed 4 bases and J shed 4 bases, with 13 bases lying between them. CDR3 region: CASSSPLGGETQYF. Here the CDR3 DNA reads TGTGCCAGCAGTTCACCCCTGGGGGGAGAGACCCAGTACTTC.